The subject of this entry is one TCR beta chain. The antigen this receptor binds is unknown. Per-nucleotide qualities are absent, and no much larger clonotype sits a single base away. The library was made by the immunoSEQ multiplex PCR assay. TCRdb provides this immuneACCESS table in a form limited to in-frame rearrangements. Some clones are lacking; in checked studies, under half of them reflect an unresolved V gene, and why the rest are absent is not known. This sample holds roughly 100,000 clones; 85% to 95% were observed only once. The top ten constitute 0.9% to 0.95% of the sample. The CDR3 contains 18 residues, cysteine and phenylalanine counted. Of the read, only the CDR3 DNA is kept; its 54 bases are in frame from base 1. V trim: 5 bases; J trim: 3 bases; unmatched bases: 7. According to the germline V gene (reference sequence), CDR1 reads SGHAT and CDR2 reads FQDESV. This sample was taken from a study of T cell changes during pregnancy in multiple sclerosis (dated by TCRdb to between 2018 and 2021). Turning to the overall study: Changes in the T cell repertoire over the course of pregnancy were examined in this study in women with multiple sclerosis.

Specimen: peripheral blood, collected after pregnancy. The chain is encoded by TRBV11-1 joined to TRBJ2-6, with TRBD2 matching 13 junction bases. The TCR was taken from a female donor with multiple sclerosis, enrolled in a pregnancy study. The DNA sequence is as follows: TGTGCCAGCAGCCAGGGACTAGCGGGAACCGGTGGGGCCAACGTCCTGACTTTC. The encoded protein is CASSQGLAGTGGANVLTF.